A selection of T cell receptor beta chains follows, all from one sample in a study of memory CD4+ T cells and cytomegalovirus serostatus. Clones were sequenced by immunoSEQ multiplex PCR, and TCRdb holds only the in-frame ones, with some missing. The table shows about 48,000 clones, with roughly 73% occurring only once. What was sequenced was memory CD4+ T cells from blood. Every receptor here comes from an adult in good health and CMV-seronegative. The conserved cysteine and the conserved F or W are not part of the CDR3 here.

V gene: TRBV5-8; J gene: TRBJ1-5; CDR3 protein: ASSLTGTGGFNQPQH
V gene: TRBV5-4; J gene: TRBJ1-3; CDR3 protein: ASSLISGNTIY
V gene: TRBV9; J gene: TRBJ2-7; CDR3 protein: ASSTQSQGTEQY
V gene: TRBV5-1; J gene: TRBJ2-3; CDR3 protein: ASSLKDRATDTQY
V gene: TRBV11-3; J gene: TRBJ1-5; CDR3 protein: ASSLGERRDESSNQPQH
V gene: TRBV30; J gene: TRBJ1-5; CDR3 protein: AWSIGTGVSNQPQH
V gene: TRBV10-3; J gene: TRBJ1-2; CDR3 protein: AIRSPGIDYYT
V gene: TRBV5-4; J gene: TRBJ1-1; CDR3 protein: ASSLGSEAF
V gene: TRBV7-7; J gene: TRBJ2-5; CDR3 protein: ASSLVDGGQGQETQY
V gene: TRBV9; J gene: TRBJ2-5; CDR3 protein: ASSVRAGGPEKTQY
V gene: TRBV7-2; J gene: TRBJ1-5; CDR3 protein: ASREKQNQPQH
V gene: TRBV2; J gene: TRBJ1-3; CDR3 protein: ASRQGPGNTIY
V gene: TRBV5-1; J gene: TRBJ2-7; CDR3 protein: ASKLEPAYEQY
V gene: TRBV4-2; J gene: TRBJ2-5; CDR3 protein: ASSQEGLADETQY
V gene: TRBV19; J gene: TRBJ1-1; CDR3 protein: ASGGSASMNTEAF
V gene: TRBV5-1; J gene: TRBJ2-1; CDR3 protein: ASSPGTSGPYNEQF
V gene: TRBV18; J gene: TRBJ1-3; CDR3 protein: ASSPPQQGRNTIY
V gene: TRBV5-5; J gene: TRBJ2-7; CDR3 protein: ASSPKGQSWSEQY
V gene: TRBV30; J gene: TRBJ2-2; CDR3 protein: AWSPRLGELF
V gene: TRBV5-6; J gene: TRBJ2-6; CDR3 protein: ASSLEVGRVRANVLT
V gene: TRBV4-1; J gene: TRBJ1-4; CDR3 protein: ASSRSTGSGNEKLF
V gene: TRBV4-2; J gene: TRBJ1-2; CDR3 protein: ASSRGTGAADYGYT
V gene: TRBV7-9; J gene: TRBJ2-2; CDR3 protein: ASSYASGSNTGELF
V gene: TRBV30; J gene: TRBJ1-4; CDR3 protein: AWSLQFNEKLF
V gene: TRBV15; J gene: TRBJ1-1; CDR3 protein: ATSRSMNTEAF
V gene: TRBV10-1; J gene: TRBJ2-5; CDR3 protein: ASSEPGGGQY
V gene: TRBV19; J gene: TRBJ1-4; CDR3 protein: ASSGGRGEKLF
V gene: TRBV18; J gene: TRBJ2-4; CDR3 protein: ASSPASGGAGGKNIQY
V gene: TRBV18; J gene: TRBJ2-3; CDR3 protein: ASSRISTDTQY
V gene: TRBV25-1; J gene: TRBJ2-7; CDR3 protein: ATNSFTGDYEQY
V gene: TRBV28; J gene: TRBJ2-3; CDR3 protein: ASSPGDRKDTQY
V gene: TRBV5-4; J gene: TRBJ2-7; CDR3 protein: ASSMGQESSYEQY
V gene: TRBV4-2; J gene: TRBJ2-5; CDR3 protein: ASRYETQY
V gene: TRBV18; J gene: TRBJ2-3; CDR3 protein: ASSRGQGTDTQY
V gene: TRBV7-9; J gene: TRBJ1-6; CDR3 protein: ASSPRDSSPLH
V gene: TRBV19; J gene: TRBJ1-2; CDR3 protein: ASRSTGSYGYT
V gene: TRBV29-1; J gene: TRBJ2-4; CDR3 protein: SGGQAKNIQY
V gene: TRBV7-8; J gene: TRBJ1-2; CDR3 protein: ASSLLNRAGINYGYT
V gene: TRBV2; J gene: TRBJ2-2; CDR3 protein: ARGLGPGELF
V gene: TRBV7-9; J gene: TRBJ2-7; CDR3 protein: ASSLDLSGEGEQY
V gene: TRBV7-8; J gene: TRBJ1-2; CDR3 protein: ASSSHPPLYYGYT
V gene: TRBV5-1; J gene: TRBJ1-5; CDR3 protein: ASSLGTAGDQPQH
V gene: TRBV1; J gene: TRBJ1-3; CDR3 protein: TSRPDWDFGSGNTIY
V gene: TRBV18; J gene: TRBJ2-3; CDR3 protein: ASSLTGGTDTQY
V gene: TRBV2; J gene: TRBJ2-5; CDR3 protein: ASSATGPGY
V gene: TRBV6-1; J gene: TRBJ1-2; CDR3 protein: ASSGQGVYGYT
V gene: TRBV28; J gene: TRBJ1-5; CDR3 protein: ASTQGGDNQPQH
V gene: TRBV20-1; J gene: TRBJ2-7; CDR3 protein: SGWWVSEQY
V gene: TRBV5-1; J gene: TRBJ2-5; CDR3 protein: ASSFDSTGETQY
V gene: TRBV7-2; J gene: TRBJ1-2; CDR3 protein: ASSLGGGGRAGYT
V gene: TRBV18; J gene: TRBJ2-1; CDR3 protein: ASSPGTSGTYNEQF
V gene: TRBV9; J gene: TRBJ2-3; CDR3 protein: ASSVGASGITDTQY